Below are 32 T cell receptor beta chains sequenced from a single sample in a study of low-dose radiotherapy and immunotherapy resistance in tumors. Time point here: after trial treatment. Treatment in this sample: LDRT plus nivolumab, ipilimumab, low-dose cyclophosphamide and aspirin (RACIN trial). cDNA synthesis used a TRAV/TRBV-specific primer set for both chains. TCR amplification involved about 19 PCR cycles with a constant-region primer and V-primer adapter. TCRdb re-analysed the reads in MiXCR, keeping a single row per CDR3 protein. The repertoire has under 110,000 distinct CDR3 sequences, around 21% of them found once; the top ten carry approximately 4%. The material sequenced was PBMCs, taken after low-dose radiotherapy plus immunotherapy. These receptors came from a male donor with prostate cancer.

This clonotype was detected only a few times. V is TRBV7-3 and J is TRBJ2-1; D might be TRBD2 (5 bases). Germline V lookup: CDR1 SGHTA, CDR2 FQGTGA. V was trimmed by 2 bases and J by 10 bases, leaving 12 bases between them. The CDR3 is made up of 13 amino acids. CDR3 sequence reads: CASSLGPSGEQFF. The CDR3 DNA is TGTGCCAGCAGCTTAGGCCCAAGCGGAGAGCAGTTCTTC.

This sequence joins TRBV7-6 and TRBJ1-5, with 7 bases that match TRBD1. Germline V gives CDR1 SGHVS, CDR2 FNYEAQ. The V segment lost 5 bases and the J segment 2 bases; nucleotides outside the gene matches: 6. The CDR3 length is 15 residues. In DNA form, the CDR3 reads TGTGCCAGCAGCCAAGACAGGGTTGGCAATCAGCCCCAGCATTTT. It is translated as CASSQDRVGNQPQHF.

This clonotype was recorded at least ten times. The chain employs TRBV4-1 and TRBJ1-4, with D perhaps TRBD1 (5 bases). Germline V gene data show CDR1 as MGHRA and CDR2 as YSYEKL. CDR3 size: 17 residues. Trimming left V 3 bases short and J 0 bases short, with 14 bases between. The DNA of the CDR3 is TGCGCCAGCAGCCATGACATAGGGGCTGCAACTAATGAAAAACTGTTTTTT. This gives the protein CASSHDIGAATNEKLFF.

Many counts were recorded for this clonotype. The V call is TRBV7-3, the J call TRBJ2-4, with 10 bases matching TRBD1. CDR1 and CDR2 (germline): SGHTA, FQGTGA. The CDR3 is made up of 14 amino acids. V shed 3 bases and J 7 bases; nucleotides not matched to a gene: 3. CDR3 DNA: TGTGCCAGCAGCTTTGGACAGGGGGGCAACATTCAGTACTTC. Protein: CASSFGQGGNIQYF.

Many counts were recorded for this clonotype. The rearrangement joins TRBV29-1 to TRBJ1-3; D is ambiguous. The germline gives CDR1 SQVTM, CDR2 ANQGSEA. V was cut by 4 bases and J by 0 bases, with 7 bases left in between. This CDR3 comprises 13 residues. Here the CDR3 reads CSVGHGSGNTIYF. Here the CDR3 DNA reads TGCAGCGTTGGACACGGCTCTGGAAACACCATATATTTT.

This clonotype was seen many times. The genes are TRBV5-1 and TRBJ1-2; possibly TRBD1 for D (6 bases). CDR3 size: 15 residues. Trimming shortened V by 4 bases and J by 6 bases, and 19 bases separated the two germline ends. CDR1 and CDR2 (germline): SGHRS, YFSETQ. CDR3 amino acids: CASSLRTQGWNGYTF. CDR3 DNA sequence: TGCGCCAGCAGCCTCCGGACTCAGGGGTGGAATGGCTACACCTTC.

This clonotype has a count of ten or more. The CDR3 spells CASSVSQGVGETQYF. The CDR3 region has the DNA TGTGCCAGCAGTGTTTCACAGGGGGTCGGGGAGACCCAGTACTTC. The gene calls are TRBV6-1 and TRBJ2-5; 8 bases are shared with TRBD1. Looked up from germline, CDR1 is MNHNS and CDR2 is SASEGT. The CDR3 sequence is 15 residues long. The J segment lost 5 bases and the V segment lost 4 bases, leaving 9 bases of the junction unmatched.

Ten or more counts support this clonotype. The V gene is TRBV11-2, the J gene TRBJ2-7, with D tentatively TRBD1 or TRBD2 (6 bases each). Trimming removed 6 bases at V and 5 bases at J, with 20 bases between. This CDR3 contains 15 residues. The V gene's germline CDR1 is SGHAT and CDR2 FQNNGV. The CDR3 DNA follows: TGTGCCAGCAGACCACTCCGGGGGCGAGGCCACGAGCAGTACTTC. Its protein product is CASRPLRGRGHEQYF.

This clonotype was recorded a few times. The chain joins TRBV30 to TRBJ2-3, with 10 bases lining up with TRBD2. The CDR3 is 14 amino acids. Germline lookup yields CDR1 GTSNPN and CDR2 SVGIG (reference sequence). V lost 3 bases, J lost 10 bases, and 10 bases stayed unmatched. CDR3 bases: TGTGCCTGGAGAAGGAGCGGGGGGGCCGAAGCGCAGTATTTT. This gives the protein CAWRRSGGAEAQYF.

With regard to this clonotype: With a far larger clone one base away, a read error is the likely cause. The chain couples TRBV12-5 to TRBJ2-7, with D hard to call. Germline V gives CDR1 LGHNT, CDR2 FRNRAP. The CDR3 runs 10 residues. V lost 0 bases to trimming and J lost 7 bases, with 1 base between them. CDR3 DNA: TGTGCTAGTGGTTTGGTGGAGCAGTACTTC. Translating it yields CASGLVEQYF.

This clonotype was counted many times. V is TRBV2 and J is TRBJ1-1; 10 bases are a match to TRBD1. The V segment lost 6 bases and the J segment 7 bases; nucleotides outside the gene matches: 17. Germline V gives CDR1 SNHLY, CDR2 FYNNEI. There are 17 residues in the CDR3. The CDR3 DNA sequence: TGTGCCAGCAGCTCCCGCGGAGGGGACAGGGGTGGAGGTGAAGCTTTCTTT. This gives the protein CASSSRGGDRGGGEAFF.

This clonotype was counted many times. The chain is built from TRBV20-1 and TRBJ2-5, with TRBD2 identical over 7 bases. In germline, CDR1 is DFQATT, CDR2 SNEGSKA (reference sequence). J was trimmed by 4 bases and V by 5 bases; bases with no gene match: 22. The CDR3 length is 18 residues. The CDR3 coding sequence is TGCAGTGCTGACGCCGCCCCGAAGCCGGGGGGTCGCCGAGAGACCCAGTACTTC. Its protein product is CSADAAPKPGGRRETQYF.

The chain has TRBV2 and TRBJ2-5; D unresolved. V lost 3 bases and J 4 bases, leaving 9 bases between the germline ends. Per germline, CDR1 SNHLY and CDR2 FYNNEI. The CDR3 totals 13 residues. The CDR3 sequence: CASSDVGRETQYF. The DNA for the CDR3 is TGTGCCAGCAGTGATGTGGGTCGAGAGACCCAGTACTTC. Looking up the rest from reference TRBV2 and TRBJ2-5 gives the full variable domain: EPEVTQTPSHQVTQMGQEVILRCVPISNHLYFYWYRQILGQKVEFLVSFYNNEISEKSEIFDDQFSVERPDGSNFTLKIRSTKLEDSAMYFCASSDVGRETQYFGPGTRLLVL.

This clonotype was observed many times. The rearrangement uses TRBV12-3 or TRBV12-4 and TRBJ1-4; D is ambiguous. The CDR3 length is 14 residues. V was clipped by 4 bases and J by 0 bases, with 6 bases between them. The CDR3 DNA reads TGTGCCAGCAGTTCTGCACCAACTAATGAAAAACTGTTTTTT. Translating it yields CASSSAPTNEKLFF.

For this clonotype: Just one base apart from a much larger clone, this may be a read error. CDR3 bases: TGCTCCAGCAGCCAAGATAGTGGGGGCTCCGGCCCCCAGCATTTT. Protein sequence: CSSSQDSGGSGPQHF. The chain is built from TRBV4-1 and TRBJ1-5, with D possibly being TRBD1 (6 bases). The CDR3 contains 15 residues. Germline V gives CDR1 MGHRA, CDR2 YSYEKL.

Notes on this clonotype: Relative to the germline gene, one junction end is altered; a read error may explain this. The chain uses TRBV4-1 and TRBJ1-1; D ambiguous. Germline-derived CDR1 and CDR2 are MGHRA and YSYEKL. This CDR3 contains 14 residues. CDR3 sequence: CASSRGITNSEAFF. The CDR3 nucleotides read TGCGCCAGCAGCCGAGGGATCACGAACAGTGAAGCTTTCTTT.

This clonotype has a count of ten or more. V and J are TRBV5-5 and TRBJ2-5, with 10 bases aligning to TRBD2. The germline V gene encodes CDR1 SGHKS and CDR2 YYEKEE (reference sequence). CDR3 length: 18 amino acids. With V trimmed by 3 bases and J by 5 bases, 16 bases remained unmatched. The CDR3 here is CASSSISGGAVVAETQYF. Written as DNA, the CDR3 is TGTGCCAGCAGCTCAATAAGCGGGGGGGCCGTGGTTGCCGAGACCCAGTACTTC.

This clonotype appeared many times. The chain combines TRBV13 with TRBJ2-1; 8 positions match TRBD1. The V and J ends lost 0 bases and 4 bases, in that order; junction bases with no gene match: 2. The CDR3 is 15 amino acids. Germline loops: CDR1 PRHDT, CDR2 FYEKMQ (reference sequence). This CDR3 is CASSLGRTGYNEQFF. CDR3 bases: TGTGCCAGCAGCTTAGGCCGGACAGGGTACAATGAGCAGTTCTTC.

This clonotype was detected ten times or more. The rearrangement joins TRBV15 to TRBJ2-3; TRBD2 matches at 13 bases. The CDR3 is 16 residues long. The ends lost 2 bases at V and 7 bases at J; junction bases unmatched: 6. CDR1 is LNHNV and CDR2 is YYDKDF in the germline V gene (reference sequence). CDR3 protein: CATSRPPGLAGYTQYF. CDR3 nucleotides: TGTGCCACCAGCAGACCACCGGGACTAGCGGGGTATACGCAGTATTTT.

This clonotype was picked up many times. CDR3 DNA: TGTGCCAGCTCACCTGGGCGGGGGCCCCATAACACTGAAGCTTTCTTT. Encoded protein: CASSPGRGPHNTEAFF. The J gene is TRBJ1-1, the V gene TRBV18; D is perhaps TRBD1 (6 bases). This CDR3 is built from 16 residues. V lost 3 bases and J 2 bases, leaving 16 bases between the germline ends. The germline gives CDR1 KGHSH, CDR2 LQKENI.

The V and J genes are TRBV3-1 and TRBJ2-1, with D maybe TRBD1 (6 bases). The V end was cut by 0 bases, the J end by 0 bases, with 6 bases between. The CDR3 runs 15 residues. Germline V gene sequence: CDR1 LGHDT, CDR2 YNNKEL (reference sequence). The CDR3 bases are TGTGCCAGCAGCCAAGAGGACAGCTCCTACAATGAGCAGTTCTTC. Its protein product is CASSQEDSSYNEQFF.

This clonotype was seen ten or more times. V and J are TRBV5-4 and TRBJ2-4, with D tentatively TRBD2 (5 bases). CDR3 length: 14 residues. Trimming removed 2 bases from V and 5 bases from J, with 11 bases in between. Germline CDR1 and CDR2: SGHNT and YYREEE (reference sequence). The CDR3 DNA is TGTGCCAGCAGCTTTTACGGGGATCAAAACATTCAGTACTTC. It codes for CASSFYGDQNIQYF.

This clonotype was counted at least ten times. The chain links TRBV7-2 to TRBJ2-5, with D unclear. The CDR3 runs to 14 residues. In germline, CDR1 is SGHTA, CDR2 FQGNSA. V was clipped by 3 bases and J by 5 bases, with 13 bases between them. CDR3 sequence: CASSFLVPGETQYF. CDR3 bases: TGTGCCAGCAGCTTCCTAGTACCAGGCGAGACCCAGTACTTC.

This clonotype was observed many times. Just one base apart from a much larger clone, this may be a read error. The genes are TRBV21-1 and TRBJ2-5. TRBV21-1 is a documented pseudogene. The CDR3 is 16 amino acids. The CDR3 DNA sequence: TGTGCCAGCAGCAAAGCGGGTACAGGGTTCCAAGAGACCCAGTACTTC. Translating gives CASSKAGTGFQETQYF.

This clonotype has just one count. The CDR3 sequence is CASSLGEGTANEKLFF. As DNA, the CDR3 is TGTGCCAGCAGCTTAGGAGAGGGAACAGCTAATGAAAAACTGTTTTTT. The chain links TRBV7-6 to TRBJ1-4; D is ambiguous. The V and J ends lost 1 base and 3 bases respectively, with 12 bases between them. This CDR3 region has 16 residues. Germline CDR1 reads SGHVS; CDR2 reads FNYEAQ.

This clonotype was counted ten times or more. The V call is TRBV29-1, the J call TRBJ2-1; 12 nucleotides match TRBD2. The V gene end was trimmed by 2 bases and the J gene end by 6 bases; junction bases not matched to a gene: 5. The CDR3 sequence is 15 residues long. In germline, CDR1 is SQVTM, CDR2 ANQGSEA. The CDR3 protein is CSVEIPSGGANEQFF. Here the CDR3 DNA reads TGCAGCGTTGAAATACCTAGCGGGGGGGCCAATGAGCAGTTCTTC.

This clonotype occurred many times. The rearrangement links TRBV25-1 to TRBJ1-4; a possible D gene is TRBD1 (5 bases). Trimming removed 2 bases at V and 5 bases at J, with 6 bases between. CDR3 length: 13 amino acids. Germline CDR1 MGHDK, CDR2 SYGVNS. CDR3 sequence reads: CASSEQGNEKLFF. The CDR3 nucleotides read TGTGCCAGCAGTGAACAGGGAAATGAAAAACTGTTTTTT.

This clonotype was recorded many times. The CDR3 bases are TGTGCCATCGGGACAGGGGGCCTCTACGAGCAGTACTTC. The encoded protein is CAIGTGGLYEQYF. The V gene is TRBV10-3, the J gene TRBJ2-7; 12 positions match TRBD1. The V gene's germline CDR1 is ENHRY and CDR2 SYGVKD. With 8 bases clipped from V and 3 bases from J, the junction kept 2 bases outside the gene matches. The CDR3 has 13 residues.

This clonotype came up many times. CDR3 sequence: CATSRGQGEAYEQYF. The CDR3 nucleotides read TGTGCCACCAGCAGGGGACAGGGAGAGGCGTACGAGCAGTACTTC. This chain links TRBV15 with TRBJ2-7; TRBD1 matches at 9 bases. CDR1 and CDR2 (germline): LNHNV, YYDKDF (reference sequence). The CDR3 is 15 residues long. V gave up 3 bases and J gave up 4 bases; unmatched junction bases: 7.

The table lists this clonotype with many counts. The gene calls are TRBV5-1 and TRBJ2-1, with 10 bases lining up with TRBD2. Germline CDR1 reads SGHRS; CDR2 reads YFSETQ. This CDR3 contains 17 residues. Trimming took 0 bases from V and 8 from J; bases not matched to a gene: 11. The CDR3 reads CASSLVESGGAIDEQFF. In DNA form, the CDR3 reads TGCGCCAGCAGCTTGGTTGAGAGCGGGGGGGCGATCGATGAGCAGTTCTTC. Combining the CDR3 with reference TRBV5-1 and TRBJ2-1 gives the whole variable domain KAGVTQTPRYLIKTRGQQVTLSCSPISGHRSVSWYQQTPGQGLQFLFEYFSETQRNKGNFPGRFSGRQFSNSRSEMNVSTLELGDSALYLCASSLVESGGAIDEQFFGPGTRLTVL.

This rearrangement joins TRBV6-2 or TRBV6-3 to TRBJ2-7; D possibly corresponds to TRBD2 (6 bases). Per germline, CDR1 MNHEY and CDR2 SVGEGT. Deletions cut 7 bases from V and 5 bases from J, with 18 bases between. The CDR3 is 14 amino acids. The CDR3 loop reads CASIEGLLFDEQYF. In nucleotides, the CDR3 is TGTGCCAGCATCGAGGGACTTCTATTCGACGAGCAGTACTTC.

The J gene is TRBJ1-5, the V gene TRBV20-1; D gene ambiguous. The germline V gene has CDR1 DFQATT and CDR2 SNEGSKA (reference sequence). Trimming took off 3 bases at V and 2 bases at J, with 8 bases between the two ends. The CDR3 is 13 residues long. CDR3 sequence (DNA): TGCAGTGCTAGTTTGGGAGGCAATCAGCCCCAGCATTTT. It specifies CSASLGGNQPQHF.